This is a list of T cell receptor beta chains from one sample in a study of shared clonotypes between healthy human individuals. Repertoires were generated with immunoSEQ multiplex PCR, while TCRdb's copy carries only in-frame clones and drops some. The repertoire includes around 2.1 million clones, roughly 91% of them detected once, and about 1.5% sits in the top ten. What was sequenced was naive CD8+ T cells from PBMCs. Receptors were obtained from a man between 18 and 29 years old in good health. Some clones in this sample may be carry-over from other donors' samples. Each CDR3 is given with its conserved first and last residue. D genes are given only for firm matches. Clone size is shown for a subset of rows, as once, few, many or a class of expanded clone.

V,J,size,D,DNA,CDR3
TRBV7-9,TRBJ2-1,once,-,TGTGCCAGCAGCTTAGTACTGGGCTCCTACAATGAGCAGTTCTTC,CASSLVLGSYNEQFF
TRBV30,TRBJ1-2,-,-,TGTGCCTGGAGTGAAGCTGGGCCCCGCAGCTATGGCTACACCTTC,CAWSEAGPRSYGYTF
TRBV4-2,TRBJ2-1,once,-,TGTGCCAGCAGCCAAGCTCGGATATACAATGAGCAGTTCTTC,CASSQARIYNEQFF
TRBV5-1,TRBJ2-7,-,-,TGCGCCAGCAGCTTGGACCGAGTCGGGATCTACGAGCAGTACTTC,CASSLDRVGIYEQYF
TRBV4-3,TRBJ1-1,-,-,TGCGCCAGCAGCCAAGATGGCGGAGGGGGCACTGAAGCTTTCTTT,CASSQDGGGGTEAFF
TRBV15,TRBJ1-5,-,-,TGTGCCACCAGCAGAGCTCATGAGGGGAATCAGCCCCAGCATTTT,CATSRAHEGNQPQHF
TRBV7-8,TRBJ1-5,few,-,TGTGCCAGCAGCCAGGACAGACCTAGCAATCAGCCCCAGCATTTT,CASSQDRPSNQPQHF
TRBV27,TRBJ2-3,once,-,TGTGCCAGCAGTTTATCTCTGAAGGGGGCAGATACGCAGTATTTT,CASSLSLKGADTQYF
TRBV30,TRBJ2-5,-,TRBD2,TGTGCCTGGAGTACCGGGACTAGCATCCTCGAGACCCAGTACTTC,CAWSTGTSILETQYF
TRBV6-5,TRBJ2-7,-,-,TGTGCCAGCAGTTACTCGGATCAGGGCTACGAGCAGTACTTC,CASSYSDQGYEQYF
TRBV18,TRBJ1-5,-,-,TGTGCCAGCTCACCAGAGCCCGGGGTGACCAGGGCCCAGCATTTT,CASSPEPGVTRAQHF
TRBV4-1,TRBJ1-2,few,TRBD1,TGCGCCAGCAGCCAAGGGACAGGGTCCCACTATGGCTACACCTTC,CASSQGTGSHYGYTF
TRBV7-9,TRBJ2-1,once,TRBD2,TGTGCCAGCAGCTTAAAGGGACTAGCGGGAGGCCCCTACAATGAGCAGTTCTTC,CASSLKGLAGGPYNEQFF
TRBV7-2,TRBJ2-7,-,-,TGTGCCAGCAGCCCCCACAGGCTCAACTACGAGCAGTACTTC,CASSPHRLNYEQYF
TRBV28,TRBJ1-5,-,TRBD1,TGTGCCAGCAGTTTTGGACAGGGCAGCAATCAGCCCCAGCATTTT,CASSFGQGSNQPQHF
TRBV5-1,TRBJ1-2,-,-,TGCGCCAGCAGCTTACAGGGACTCGAGAAGAACACCTTC,CASSLQGLEKNTF
TRBV11-2,TRBJ1-3,-,-,TGTGCCAGCAGCTTAACTTACGCTACCCCAGCTGGAAACACCATATATTTT,CASSLTYATPAGNTIYF
TRBV7-6,TRBJ1-1,-,-,TGTGCCAGCAGCTTAGAGGTGGGCACTGAAGCTTTCTTT,CASSLEVGTEAFF
TRBV7-9,TRBJ2-7,-,-,TGTGCCAGCAGCCCCGAGGAGGGGGCCGAAACCTACGAGCAGTACTTC,CASSPEEGAETYEQYF
TRBV27,TRBJ2-1,-,-,TGTGCCAGCAGTCCCTCTTGGACTGACCTGGGTGAGCAGTTCTTC,CASSPSWTDLGEQFF
TRBV9,TRBJ1-3,-,-,TGTGCCAGCAGCGTAGATCGGCAAACGCCCAGCACCATATATTTT,CASSVDRQTPSTIYF
TRBV19,TRBJ2-7,-,-,TGTGCCAGTAGTATAAGCTGGGGATGGGACGAGCAGTACTTC,CASSISWGWDEQYF
TRBV11-2,TRBJ2-5,-,-,TGTGCCAGCAGCTTTTTGCTAGCCCTTGGGGAGACCCAGTACTTC,CASSFLLALGETQYF
TRBV15,TRBJ2-7,-,-,TGTGCCACCAGACCTAGAAGGGGGGAGGGCCCCTACGAGCAGTACTTC,CATRPRRGEGPYEQYF
TRBV9,TRBJ2-7,-,TRBD1,TGTGCCAGCAGCGTAGCACCCGGGACAGGTACCTTCTCCTACGAGCAGTACTTC,CASSVAPGTGTFSYEQYF
TRBV5-1,TRBJ2-7,-,TRBD2,TGCGCCAGCAGCTTGACTAGCGGGAGCTACGAGCAGTACTTC,CASSLTSGSYEQYF
TRBV4-1,TRBJ2-7,-,TRBD2,TGCGCCAGCAGCCAGCCCGGAGCGGGAAGCTCCTACGAGCAGTACTTC,CASSQPGAGSSYEQYF
TRBV7-7,TRBJ2-5,-,-,TGTGCCAGCACCCCCCGCCCGGGGCCAAGCGAGACCCAGTACTTC,CASTPRPGPSETQYF
TRBV7-9,TRBJ1-2,-,TRBD1,TGTGCCAGCAGCTCCCGAACAGGGGGCTTAGCTAACTATGGCTACACCTTC,CASSSRTGGLANYGYTF
TRBV15,TRBJ1-1,-,-,TGTGCCACCAGCGCCCAGGGCAGTTGGGCGAACACTGAAGCTTTCTTT,CATSAQGSWANTEAFF
TRBV28,TRBJ2-6,-,TRBD1,TGTGCCAGCAGTTCAGGGGGCTCTGGGGCCAACGTCCTGACTTTC,CASSSGGSGANVLTF
TRBV4-2,TRBJ2-3,-,TRBD2,TGTGCCAGCAGCCACCCCCGGGGGACTAGCGCCGCGCTCACAGATACGCAGTATTTT,CASSHPRGTSAALTDTQYF
TRBV6-5,TRBJ2-2,-,TRBD2,TGTGCCAGCAGTTACTCGAGGCTAGCGGCCACCGGGGAGCTGTTTTTT,CASSYSRLAATGELFF
TRBV11-2,TRBJ1-3,-,-,TGTGCCAGCAGGGATACAAGAAACACCATATATTTT,CASRDTRNTIYF
TRBV20-1,TRBJ2-4,-,TRBD1,TGCAGTGCTCCCGGGACAGGGGCCCTGGTTTTC,CSAPGTGALVF
TRBV7-8,TRBJ1-1,once,TRBD1,TGTGCCAGCAGCTTAAGACAGGGGGCGAACACTGAAGCTTTCTTT,CASSLRQGANTEAFF
TRBV28,TRBJ1-2,-,-,TGTGCCAGCAGTTGGAGCGGTGGCTACACCTTC,CASSWSGGYTF
TRBV27,TRBJ2-3,-,TRBD2,TGTGCCAGCAGTCAGCGACTAGCGGGTAGCACAGATACGCAGTATTTT,CASSQRLAGSTDTQYF
TRBV5-6,TRBJ2-7,-,-,TGTGCCAGCAGCTTGGCGGGTTTTCACGAGCAGTACTTC,CASSLAGFHEQYF
TRBV10-3,TRBJ2-1,-,TRBD1,TGTGCCATCAGTTGGACAGGGAACAATGAGCAGTTCTTC,CAISWTGNNEQFF
TRBV27,TRBJ2-2,few,TRBD2,TGTGCCAGCAGTCCGAGACTAGCGGCCGGGGAGCTGTTTTTT,CASSPRLAAGELFF
TRBV4-3,TRBJ2-5,-,-,TGCGCCAGCAGCCAAGGGACAGCTCCCCAAGAGACCCAGTACTTC,CASSQGTAPQETQYF
TRBV5-4,TRBJ2-1,-,-,TGTGCCAGCAGCTTGGGGGACGACTACAATGAGCAGTTCTTC,CASSLGDDYNEQFF
TRBV7-3,TRBJ2-2,few,-,TGTGCCAGCAGCTTGGGCACCGGGGAGCTGTTTTTT,CASSLGTGELFF
TRBV28,TRBJ2-7,-,-,TGTGCCAGCACCCCCCTACAGAGCTCCTACGAGCAGTACTTC,CASTPLQSSYEQYF
TRBV11-2,TRBJ2-7,-,-,TGTGCCAGCAGTTGGGACACTTCGTCCTACGAGCAGTACTTC,CASSWDTSSYEQYF